The entry below describes one TCR beta chain. Survey-level immunoSEQ v3.0 assays were run. Libraries were prepared by immunoSEQ multiplex PCR; TCRdb keeps only in-frame clonotypes and omits some of them. The sample holds about 22,000 clones, 65% to 90% seen once. Between the trimmed V and J ends, which lost 6 bases and 7 bases, there was a span of 9 bases. Germline-derived CDR1 and CDR2 are DFQATT and SNEGSKA (reference sequence). The CDR3 length is 10 residues. The data originate from a study of long-term antiretroviral therapy in people with HIV. The specimen was unsorted PBMCs, collected 1.8 years before starting antiretroviral therapy. This clonotype originated in a woman aged 30 to 39 with HIV. The chain carries TRBV20-1 and TRBJ1-1; maybe TRBD1 (5 bases). The CDR3 sequence: CSAGLSEAFF. The CDR3 DNA sequence: TGCAGTGCGGGACTAAGTGAAGCTTTCTTT.